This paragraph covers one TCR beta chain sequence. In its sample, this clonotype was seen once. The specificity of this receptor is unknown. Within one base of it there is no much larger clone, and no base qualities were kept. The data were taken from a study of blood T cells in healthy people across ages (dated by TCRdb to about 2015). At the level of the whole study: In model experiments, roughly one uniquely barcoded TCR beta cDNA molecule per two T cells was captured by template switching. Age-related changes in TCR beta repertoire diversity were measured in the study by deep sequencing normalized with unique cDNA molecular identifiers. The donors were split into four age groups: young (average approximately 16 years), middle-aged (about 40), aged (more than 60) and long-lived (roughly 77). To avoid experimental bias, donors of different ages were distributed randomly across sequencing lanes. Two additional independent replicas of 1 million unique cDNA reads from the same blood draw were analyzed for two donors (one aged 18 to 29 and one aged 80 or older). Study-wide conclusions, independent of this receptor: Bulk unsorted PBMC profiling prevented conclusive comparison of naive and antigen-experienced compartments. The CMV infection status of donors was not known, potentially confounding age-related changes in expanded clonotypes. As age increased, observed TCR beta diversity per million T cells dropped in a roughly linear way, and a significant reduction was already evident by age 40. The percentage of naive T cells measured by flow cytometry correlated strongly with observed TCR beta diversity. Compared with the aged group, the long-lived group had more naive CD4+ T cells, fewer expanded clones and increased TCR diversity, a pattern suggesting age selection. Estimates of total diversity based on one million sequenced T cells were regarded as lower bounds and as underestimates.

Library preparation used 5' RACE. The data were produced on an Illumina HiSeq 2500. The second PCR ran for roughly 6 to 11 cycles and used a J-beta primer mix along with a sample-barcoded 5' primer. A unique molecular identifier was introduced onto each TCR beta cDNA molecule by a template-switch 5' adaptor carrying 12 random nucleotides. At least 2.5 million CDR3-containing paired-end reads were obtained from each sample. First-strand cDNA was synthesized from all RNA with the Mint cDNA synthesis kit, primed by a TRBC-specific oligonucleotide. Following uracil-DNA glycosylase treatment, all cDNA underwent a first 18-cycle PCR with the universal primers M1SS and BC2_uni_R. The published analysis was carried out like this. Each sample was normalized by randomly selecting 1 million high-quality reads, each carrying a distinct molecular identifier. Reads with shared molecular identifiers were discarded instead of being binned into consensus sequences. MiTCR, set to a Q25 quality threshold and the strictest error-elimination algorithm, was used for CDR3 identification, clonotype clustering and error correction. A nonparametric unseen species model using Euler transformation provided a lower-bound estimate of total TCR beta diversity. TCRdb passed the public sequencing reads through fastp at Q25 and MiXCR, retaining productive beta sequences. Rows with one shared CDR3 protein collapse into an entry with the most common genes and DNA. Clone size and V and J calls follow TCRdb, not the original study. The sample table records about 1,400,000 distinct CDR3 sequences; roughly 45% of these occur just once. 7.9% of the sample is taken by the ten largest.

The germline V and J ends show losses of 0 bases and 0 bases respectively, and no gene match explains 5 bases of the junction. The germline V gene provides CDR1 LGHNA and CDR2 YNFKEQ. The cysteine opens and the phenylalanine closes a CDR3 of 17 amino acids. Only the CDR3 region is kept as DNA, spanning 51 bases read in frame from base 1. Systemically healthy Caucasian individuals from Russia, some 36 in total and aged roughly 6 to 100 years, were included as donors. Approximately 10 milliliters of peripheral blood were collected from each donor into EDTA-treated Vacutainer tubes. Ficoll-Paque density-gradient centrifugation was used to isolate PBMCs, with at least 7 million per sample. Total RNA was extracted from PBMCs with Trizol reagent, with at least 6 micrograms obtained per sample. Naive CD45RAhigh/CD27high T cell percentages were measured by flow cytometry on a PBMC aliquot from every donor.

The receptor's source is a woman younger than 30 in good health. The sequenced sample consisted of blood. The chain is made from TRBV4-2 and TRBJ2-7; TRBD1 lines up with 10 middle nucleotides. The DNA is TGTGCCAGCAGCCAAGACCCGACAGGGGGCGGCTCCTACGAGCAGTACTTC. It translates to CASSQDPTGGGSYEQYF.